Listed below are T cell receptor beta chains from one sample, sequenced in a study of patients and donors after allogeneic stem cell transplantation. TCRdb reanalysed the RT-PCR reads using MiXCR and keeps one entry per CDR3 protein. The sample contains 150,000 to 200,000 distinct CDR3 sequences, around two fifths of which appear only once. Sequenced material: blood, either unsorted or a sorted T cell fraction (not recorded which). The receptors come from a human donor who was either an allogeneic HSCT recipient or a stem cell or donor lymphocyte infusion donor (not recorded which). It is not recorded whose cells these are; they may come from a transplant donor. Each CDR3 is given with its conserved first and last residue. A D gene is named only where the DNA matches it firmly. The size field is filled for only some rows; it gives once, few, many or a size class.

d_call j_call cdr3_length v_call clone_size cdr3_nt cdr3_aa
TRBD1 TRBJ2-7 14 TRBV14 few TGTGCCAGCAGCCCAATTGCAGGGGGCTACGAGCAGTACTTC CASSPIAGGYEQYF
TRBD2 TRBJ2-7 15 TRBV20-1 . TGCAGTGCTAGTAAACTAGCGGTCGAGACCTACGAGCAGTACTTC CSASKLAVETYEQYF
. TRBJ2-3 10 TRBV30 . TGTGCCTGGACTGGGGGTACGCAGTATTTT CAWTGGTQYF
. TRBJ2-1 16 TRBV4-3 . TGCGCCAGCAGCCAAGATAGCACAAGCTCCTACAATGAGCAGTTCTTC CASSQDSTSSYNEQFF
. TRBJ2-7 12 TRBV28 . TGTGCCAGCAGCCCCCATCCCCGGGAGCAGTACTTC CASSPHPREQYF
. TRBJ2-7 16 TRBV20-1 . TGCAGTGCTAGAGATTGGAGCGGACCGAGCTCCTACGAGCAGTACTTC CSARDWSGPSSYEQYF
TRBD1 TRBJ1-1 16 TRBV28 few TGTGCCAGCAGTACTTCCGACAGGGGTGATGGAACTGAAGCTTTCTTT CASSTSDRGDGTEAFF
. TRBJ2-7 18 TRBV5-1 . TGCGCCAGCAGCTCCTACCGTAGGGCTAGCGAAGACTCCTACGAGCAGTACTTC CASSSYRRASEDSYEQYF
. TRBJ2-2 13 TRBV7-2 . TGTGCCAGCAGCCCAATGGGAAACGGGGAGCTGTTTTTT CASSPMGNGELFF
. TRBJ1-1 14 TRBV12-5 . TGTGCTAGTGCCAAGGGACCGCCAAACACTGAAGCTTTCTTT CASAKGPPNTEAFF
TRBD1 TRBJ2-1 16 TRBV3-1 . TGTGCCAGCAGCGCAACAGGGGCCCTTTCCTACAATGAGCAGTTCTTC CASSATGALSYNEQFF
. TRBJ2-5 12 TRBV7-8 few TGTGCCAGCAGTTCGGGAACGGAGACCCAGTACTTC CASSSGTETQYF
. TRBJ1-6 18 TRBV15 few TGTGCCACCAGCAGAGAGGTGGGCGGTCTTGGCAGTAATTCACCCCTCCACTTT CATSREVGGLGSNSPLHF
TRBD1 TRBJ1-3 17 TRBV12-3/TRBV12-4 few TGTGCCAGCAGTTTAAATAGAAGGGGACAGTCTGGAAACACCATATATTTT CASSLNRRGQSGNTIYF
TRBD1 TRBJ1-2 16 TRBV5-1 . TGCGCCAGCAGCTTTCGGGACAGCACCCCTAACTATGGCTACACCTTC CASSFRDSTPNYGYTF
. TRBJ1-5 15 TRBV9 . TGTGCCAGCACCCCAGGAACGGACGTCAATCAGCCCCAGCATTTT CASTPGTDVNQPQHF